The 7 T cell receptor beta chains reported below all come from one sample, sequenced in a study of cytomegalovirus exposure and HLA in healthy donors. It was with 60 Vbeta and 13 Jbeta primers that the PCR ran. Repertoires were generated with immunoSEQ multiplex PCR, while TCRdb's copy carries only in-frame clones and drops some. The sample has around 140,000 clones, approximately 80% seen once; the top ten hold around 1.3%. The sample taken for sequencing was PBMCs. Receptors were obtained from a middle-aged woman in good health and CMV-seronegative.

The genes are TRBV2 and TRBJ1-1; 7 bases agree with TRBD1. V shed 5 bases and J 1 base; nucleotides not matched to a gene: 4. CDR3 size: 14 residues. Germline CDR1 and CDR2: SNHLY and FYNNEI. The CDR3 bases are TGTGCCAGCAGTTCCCGGGACAGGAACACTGAAGCTTTCTTT. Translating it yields CASSSRDRNTEAFF.

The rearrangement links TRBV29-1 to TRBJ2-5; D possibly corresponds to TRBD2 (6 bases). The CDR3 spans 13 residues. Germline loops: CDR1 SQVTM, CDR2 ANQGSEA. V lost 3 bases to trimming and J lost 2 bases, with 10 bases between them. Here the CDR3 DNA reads TGCAGCGTTGATGGCGGGGCACAAGAGACCCAGTACTTC. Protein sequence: CSVDGGAQETQYF.

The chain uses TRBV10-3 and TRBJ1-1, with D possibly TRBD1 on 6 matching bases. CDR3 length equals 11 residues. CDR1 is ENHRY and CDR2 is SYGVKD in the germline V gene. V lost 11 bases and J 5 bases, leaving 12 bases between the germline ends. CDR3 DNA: TGTGCCGGGGGCAGGGGTACTGAAGCTTTCTTT. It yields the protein CAGGRGTEAFF.

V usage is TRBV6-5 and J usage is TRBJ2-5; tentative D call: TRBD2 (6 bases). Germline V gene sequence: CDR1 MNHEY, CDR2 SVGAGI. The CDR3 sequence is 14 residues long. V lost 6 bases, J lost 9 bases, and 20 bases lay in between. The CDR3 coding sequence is TGTGCCAGCAGCCTCGACTATACCCGGGAGTCCCAGTACTTC. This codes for CASSLDYTRESQYF.

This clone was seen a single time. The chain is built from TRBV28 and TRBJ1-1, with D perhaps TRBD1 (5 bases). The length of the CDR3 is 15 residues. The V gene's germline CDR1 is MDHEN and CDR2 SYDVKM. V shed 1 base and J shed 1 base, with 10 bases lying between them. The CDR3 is CASSLSKGWNTEAFF. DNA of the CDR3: TGTGCCAGCAGTTTATCCAAGGGGTGGAACACTGAAGCTTTCTTT.

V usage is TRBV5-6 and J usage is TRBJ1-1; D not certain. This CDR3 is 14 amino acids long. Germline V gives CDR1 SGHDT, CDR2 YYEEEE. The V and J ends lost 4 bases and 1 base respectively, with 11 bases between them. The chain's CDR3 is CASSQNPGNTEAFF. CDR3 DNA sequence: TGTGCCAGCAGCCAAAATCCAGGGAACACTGAAGCTTTCTTT.

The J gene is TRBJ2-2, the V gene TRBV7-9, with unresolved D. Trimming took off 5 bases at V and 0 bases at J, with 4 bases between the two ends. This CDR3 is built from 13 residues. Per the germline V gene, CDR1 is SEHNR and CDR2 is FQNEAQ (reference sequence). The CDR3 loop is CASSPSNTGELFF. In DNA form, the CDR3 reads TGTGCCAGCAGCCCTTCGAACACCGGGGAGCTGTTTTTT.